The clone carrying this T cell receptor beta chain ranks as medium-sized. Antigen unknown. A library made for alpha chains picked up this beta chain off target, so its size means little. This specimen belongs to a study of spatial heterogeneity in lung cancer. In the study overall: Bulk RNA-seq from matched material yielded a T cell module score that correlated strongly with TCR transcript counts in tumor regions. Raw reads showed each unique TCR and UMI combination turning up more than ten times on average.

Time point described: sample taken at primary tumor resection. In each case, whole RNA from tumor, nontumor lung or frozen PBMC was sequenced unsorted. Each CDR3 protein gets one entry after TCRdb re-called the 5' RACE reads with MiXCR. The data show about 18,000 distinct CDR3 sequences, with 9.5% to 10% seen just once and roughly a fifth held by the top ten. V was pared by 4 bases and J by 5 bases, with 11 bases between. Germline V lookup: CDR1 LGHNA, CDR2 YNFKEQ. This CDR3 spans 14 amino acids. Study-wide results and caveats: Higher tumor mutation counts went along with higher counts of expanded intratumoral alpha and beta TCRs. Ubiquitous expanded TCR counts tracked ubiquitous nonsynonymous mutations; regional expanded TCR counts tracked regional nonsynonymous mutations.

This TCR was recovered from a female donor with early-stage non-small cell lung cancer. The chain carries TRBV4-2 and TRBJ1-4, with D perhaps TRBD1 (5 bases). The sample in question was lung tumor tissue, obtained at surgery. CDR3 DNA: TGTGCCAGCAGCCCCGTCAGGGCCAATGAAAAACTGTTTTTT. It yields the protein CASSPVRANEKLFF.